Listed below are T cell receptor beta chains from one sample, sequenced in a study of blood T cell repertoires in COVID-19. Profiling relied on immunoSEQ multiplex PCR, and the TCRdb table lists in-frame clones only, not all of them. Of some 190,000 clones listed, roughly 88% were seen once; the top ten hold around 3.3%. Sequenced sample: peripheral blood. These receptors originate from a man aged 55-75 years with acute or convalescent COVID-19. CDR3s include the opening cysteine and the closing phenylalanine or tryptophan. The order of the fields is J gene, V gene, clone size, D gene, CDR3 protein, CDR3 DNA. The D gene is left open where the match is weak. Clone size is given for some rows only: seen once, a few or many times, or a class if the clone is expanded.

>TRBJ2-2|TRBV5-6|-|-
CASSSTVLSGNTGELFF
TGTGCCAGCAGCTCGACAGTTTTGTCTGGTAACACCGGGGAGCTGTTTTTT
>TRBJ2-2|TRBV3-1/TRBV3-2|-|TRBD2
CASRIWTSGGNTGELFF
TGTGCCAGCAGGATTTGGACTAGCGGGGGTAACACCGGGGAGCTGTTTTTT
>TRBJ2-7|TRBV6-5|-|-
CASSYTGSYEQYF
TGTGCCAGCAGTTACACAGGATCCTACGAGCAGTACTTC
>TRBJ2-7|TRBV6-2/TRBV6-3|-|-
CASSYSGQGQYEQYF
TGTGCCAGCAGTTACTCCGGGCAGGGGCAATACGAGCAGTACTTC
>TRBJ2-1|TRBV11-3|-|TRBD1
CASSPGTGGWNEQFF
TGTGCCAGCAGCCCCGGGACAGGGGGCTGGAATGAGCAGTTCTTC
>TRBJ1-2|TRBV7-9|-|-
CASSLETSYGYTF
TGTGCCAGCAGCTTAGAAACATCCTATGGCTACACCTTC
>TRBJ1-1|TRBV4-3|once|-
CASSQGPRGNTEAFF
TGCGCCAGCAGCCAAGGGCCCAGGGGGAACACTGAAGCTTTCTTT
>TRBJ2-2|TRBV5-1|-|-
CASSLGYRLDTGELFF
TGCGCCAGCAGCTTGGGTTACAGGTTGGACACCGGGGAGCTGTTTTTT
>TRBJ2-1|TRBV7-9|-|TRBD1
CASSLTGASSYNEQFF
TGTGCCAGCAGCTTGACAGGGGCGAGCTCCTACAATGAGCAGTTCTTC
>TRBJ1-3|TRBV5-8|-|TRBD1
CASSPDRAGNTIYF
TGTGCCAGCAGCCCGGACAGGGCTGGAAACACCATATATTTT
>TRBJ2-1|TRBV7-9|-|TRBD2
CASSFSGTPYNEQFF
TGTGCCAGCAGCTTTAGCGGGACCCCCTACAATGAGCAGTTCTTC
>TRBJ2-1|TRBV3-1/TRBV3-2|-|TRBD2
CASRPTLGLAGGPIYNEQFF
TGTGCCAGCAGACCGACCCTAGGACTAGCGGGAGGGCCGATCTACAATGAGCAGTTCTTC
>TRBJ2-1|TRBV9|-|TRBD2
CASSVWGGGPSEQFF
TGTGCCAGCAGCGTATGGGGGGGAGGGCCGAGTGAGCAGTTCTTC
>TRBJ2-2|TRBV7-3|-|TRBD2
CASSLKGGRDRAGELFF
TGTGCCAGCAGCTTAAAGGGCGGGAGAGACCGCGCCGGGGAGCTGTTTTTT
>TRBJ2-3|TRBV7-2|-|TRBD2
CASSPTSGRAGTDTQYF
TGTGCCAGCAGCCCCACTAGCGGGAGGGCCGGGACAGATACGCAGTATTTT